These T cell receptor beta chains were read from a single sample in a study of blood T cells in healthy people across ages. TCRdb re-called the 5' RACE reads with MiXCR, one entry per CDR3 protein. Found here are around 820,000 distinct CDR3 sequences, more than 20% of them singletons; the top ten hold 3% to 4.5%. The sample also formed part of further work on T cells of mothers and their children.

The sample comprised blood. The origin of the receptors is a boy younger than 18 in good health. CDR3s include the opening cysteine and the closing phenylalanine or tryptophan. Fields, in order: CDR3 DNA, CDR3 protein, J gene, D gene, clone size, V gene. The D gene is left open where the match is weak. The listing skips clone size in some rows; elsewhere it reads once, few, many or a size class.

TGTGCCAGCAGTCTCTTTGGGGGACTTTATGAGACCCAGTACTTC,CASSLFGGLYETQYF,TRBJ2-5,-,few,TRBV28
TGCAGTGCTAGAGTAGGTTCACAAGAGACCCAGTACTTC,CSARVGSQETQYF,TRBJ2-5,-,few,TRBV20-1
TGTGCCAGCAGCGTAACCGGGGGGGCCTTAGAGACCCAGTACTTC,CASSVTGGALETQYF,TRBJ2-5,TRBD2,-,TRBV9
TGTGCCAGCAGTCCACATCACCGGGCGGGGGGCCACGAGCAGTACTTC,CASSPHHRAGGHEQYF,TRBJ2-7,TRBD2,few,TRBV6-2/TRBV6-3
TGTGCCAGCAGCTGGGGGCAAGATCAGCCCCAGCATTTT,CASSWGQDQPQHF,TRBJ1-5,-,-,TRBV7-9
TGCAGTGCTAGAGATACAGGGCCACCCAACGAGCAGTACTTC,CSARDTGPPNEQYF,TRBJ2-7,-,-,TRBV20-1
TGTGCCAGCAGCTTAGAATGGACAGGGAGCCACGAGCAGTACTTC,CASSLEWTGSHEQYF,TRBJ2-7,TRBD1,-,TRBV7-2
TGTGCCAGCAGCTCTCGGGACTCGCGCACAGATACGCAGTATTTT,CASSSRDSRTDTQYF,TRBJ2-3,-,few,TRBV5-4
TGCAGCGTTACGACAGTGAACACTGAAGCTTTCTTT,CSVTTVNTEAFF,TRBJ1-1,-,-,TRBV29-1
TGTGCCAGCAGTTTCATGCGGGGGGGCGAATCAGATACGCAGTATTTT,CASSFMRGGESDTQYF,TRBJ2-3,TRBD2,many,TRBV27
TGTGCCAGCAGTTTATCCCCTAGCTCCTACAATGAGCAGTTCTTC,CASSLSPSSYNEQFF,TRBJ2-1,-,-,TRBV12-3/TRBV12-4
TGTGCCACCAGTGGGCCCCCGGACCAGAGGAATGAAAAACTGTTTTTT,CATSGPPDQRNEKLFF,TRBJ1-4,-,-,TRBV24-1
TGTGCCACCAGCAGAGAACTAGCGGGAGGGCCCTACGAGCAGTACTTC,CATSRELAGGPYEQYF,TRBJ2-7,TRBD2,-,TRBV15
TGTGCCAGCAGCGACAGGGACCTCAACTATGGCTACACCTTC,CASSDRDLNYGYTF,TRBJ1-2,TRBD1,-,TRBV6-2/TRBV6-3
TGTGCCAGCAGTTTTGGGGGTCAGGGCTATATCTACACCTTC,CASSFGGQGYIYTF,TRBJ1-2,-,-,TRBV28
TGTGCCTGGAGTCCGGTCAAGACTACGGGACAAGTATACGAGCAGTACTTC,CAWSPVKTTGQVYEQYF,TRBJ2-7,-,-,TRBV30
TGCGCCAGCAAGGCGGGAGATTTTAATGAGCAGTTCTTC,CASKAGDFNEQFF,TRBJ2-1,TRBD2,-,TRBV4-1
TGCAGTGCTAGAGGTCCGCGGGTCGGAAACACCATATATTTT,CSARGPRVGNTIYF,TRBJ1-3,-,few,TRBV20-1
TGTGCCAGCATTAATACAGGACTAGGCTACAATGAGCAGTTCTTC,CASINTGLGYNEQFF,TRBJ2-1,TRBD2,-,TRBV27
TGCAGTGCTCCCCGACCCAGGGACTCCCAAGATACGCAGTATTTT,CSAPRPRDSQDTQYF,TRBJ2-3,-,few,TRBV20-1
TGTGCCACCAGCATTCCGGGGGGCCGGTACAATGAGCAGTTCTTC,CATSIPGGRYNEQFF,TRBJ2-1,-,-,TRBV15
TGTGCCAGCAGGGACCTTACAGGGGGCACTGAAGCTTTCTTT,CASRDLTGGTEAFF,TRBJ1-1,TRBD1,once,TRBV6-1
TGCAGTGCTAAAGATCTAGCGGGGAACACCGGGGAGCTGTTTTTT,CSAKDLAGNTGELFF,TRBJ2-2,TRBD2,-,TRBV20-1
TGCGCCAGCAGCCAAGGGCATGGACAGGGGGCGCGTCGAACTGAAGCTTTCTTT,CASSQGHGQGARRTEAFF,TRBJ1-1,TRBD1,few,TRBV4-3
TGTGCCAGCAGTTTACGACCTGGGCAGAATGTCCAAGAGACCCAGTACTTC,CASSLRPGQNVQETQYF,TRBJ2-5,-,few,TRBV12-3/TRBV12-4
TGTGCCAGCAGTTACTCGGGGGGTTCCAATCAGCCCCAGCATTTT,CASSYSGGSNQPQHF,TRBJ1-5,-,few,TRBV6-5
TGCAGCGTTGAGGGTGGGAGACGCACAGATACGCAGTATTTT,CSVEGGRRTDTQYF,TRBJ2-3,-,-,TRBV29-1
TGCAGCGTTGAAGCTCAGCCGGGTCAGCCCCAGCACTTT,CSVEAQPGQPQHF,TRBJ1-5,-,few,TRBV29-1
TGTGCCAGCAGCCAAGAGAGTAGATACAATGAGCAGTTCTTC,CASSQESRYNEQFF,TRBJ2-1,-,-,TRBV14
TGTGCCAGCAGTACCCAACGTGAGGTCGACTATGGCTACACCTTC,CASSTQREVDYGYTF,TRBJ1-2,-,-,TRBV6-2/TRBV6-3
TGTGCCAGCAGCTTCCGGCCGCGGGGGGCCGGAGAGACCCAGTACTTC,CASSFRPRGAGETQYF,TRBJ2-5,TRBD2,few,TRBV7-6
TGTGCCAGCAGCTTAGTAGCGGACCCCTACAATGAGCAGTTCTTC,CASSLVADPYNEQFF,TRBJ2-1,-,few,TRBV13
TGTGCCAGCAGCCCCCGACCTGGGGGGCGGGCGACCCAGTACTTC,CASSPRPGGRATQYF,TRBJ2-5,-,few,TRBV12-1
TGTGCCAGCAGTCTCAGGTTGCATCAGCCCCAGCATTTT,CASSLRLHQPQHF,TRBJ1-5,-,-,TRBV27
TGTGCCAGCTGCCCCGGGACAGGGGGGGACTACACCTTC,CASCPGTGGDYTF,TRBJ1-2,TRBD1,-,TRBV6-5
TGTGCCAGCAGCCGGAGGACAGGAGACTATGGCTACACCTTC,CASSRRTGDYGYTF,TRBJ1-2,TRBD1,-,TRBV7-2
TGCGCCAGCAGCCAAGTAGGCATTAACCCGTACCAAGAGACCCAGTACTTC,CASSQVGINPYQETQYF,TRBJ2-5,-,-,TRBV4-1
TGCAGTGCTAGAACCAGGGGGCCCAAAAACATTCAGTACTTC,CSARTRGPKNIQYF,TRBJ2-4,TRBD1,many,TRBV20-1
TGTGCCAGCAGCTTCCGTGGGGAGGGGGGAGAGACCCAGTACTTC,CASSFRGEGGETQYF,TRBJ2-5,-,few,TRBV5-8
TGTGCCAGCAGCTTGACAGTGATCTACGAGCAGTACTTC,CASSLTVIYEQYF,TRBJ2-7,-,-,TRBV5-5
TGCAGCGTTTTGGGGGGGGTAGCCTACGAGCAGTACTTC,CSVLGGVAYEQYF,TRBJ2-7,TRBD2,-,TRBV29-1
TGCAGTGCTAGAGATCCAGGGACGGGGGCCGGGGAGCTGTTTTTT,CSARDPGTGAGELFF,TRBJ2-2,-,-,TRBV20-1
TGTGCCAGCAGTGAGTTAGGGCTGGACCACAATGAGCAGTTCTTC,CASSELGLDHNEQFF,TRBJ2-1,-,-,TRBV25-1
TGCAGTGCGAGCCGAACGGGACAGAACACTGAAGCTTTCTTT,CSASRTGQNTEAFF,TRBJ1-1,-,few,TRBV20-1
TGTGCCAGCAGCTTCCAGCCACAGGGCTGGGAGCAGTTCTTC,CASSFQPQGWEQFF,TRBJ2-1,-,-,TRBV5-5
TGTGCCAGCAGCTTAGGGCGTCCGAGCGGAGGGAGCGCCAAAAACATTCAGTACTTC,CASSLGRPSGGSAKNIQYF,TRBJ2-4,-,-,TRBV7-9
TGTGCCAGCAGTTATGGAAGCTATGCCTACGAGCAGTACTTC,CASSYGSYAYEQYF,TRBJ2-7,-,-,TRBV6-5
TGCAGTGCTCGGGACATTTTGTCCTATAATTCACCCCTCCACTTT,CSARDILSYNSPLHF,TRBJ1-6,-,-,TRBV20-1
TGCAGCGTTGAGTTGTCTATCGGTGAGCAGTTCTTC,CSVELSIGEQFF,TRBJ2-1,-,few,TRBV29-1
TGTGCCAGCAGTTTGGGGGGGGTCGGGGGCACTGAAGCTTTCTTT,CASSLGGVGGTEAFF,TRBJ1-1,-,few,TRBV28
TGTGCCAGCAGCCGCCTTGGCGGGGACGAGCAGTACTTC,CASSRLGGDEQYF,TRBJ2-7,-,-,TRBV6-5
TGCGCCAGCAGCCAGGGGACTAGCGGAGCCCCGTACAATGAGCAGTTCTTC,CASSQGTSGAPYNEQFF,TRBJ2-1,TRBD2,-,TRBV4-3
TGTGCCAGCACCGAAACAGATTACTATGGCTACACCTTC,CASTETDYYGYTF,TRBJ1-2,-,few,TRBV7-9
TGCAGTGCTAGGAACCCGGGACAGGGGGTATCAAGGGGGCAGTTCTTC,CSARNPGQGVSRGQFF,TRBJ2-1,TRBD1,-,TRBV20-1
TGTGCCAGCAGTGAAAGGCTCATCTCCTACAATGAGCAGTTCTTC,CASSERLISYNEQFF,TRBJ2-1,-,once,TRBV2
TGTGCCAGCAGCTTGGGCGCCCTCTTAAACGAAAAACTGTTTTTT,CASSLGALLNEKLFF,TRBJ1-4,-,few,TRBV5-5
TGTGCCAGCAGCTTGATGGACAGGGGAACCTACGAGCAGTACTTC,CASSLMDRGTYEQYF,TRBJ2-7,TRBD1,-,TRBV5-6
TGTGCCAGCAGTTATCAGACAGGGGTTTATGGCTACACCTTC,CASSYQTGVYGYTF,TRBJ1-2,TRBD1,-,TRBV28